The sequence of this TCR beta chain was determined in a study of blood T cells in healthy people across ages (dated by TCRdb to the mid-2010s). With respect to the entire study: In model experiments, template switching captured roughly one uniquely barcoded TCR beta cDNA molecule for every two T cells. To avoid experimental bias, donors of different ages were spread randomly across the sequencing lanes. The donors were split into four age groups: young (average about 15 years), middle-aged (roughly 40), aged (over 55) and long-lived (more than 80). The study measured age-related changes in TCR beta repertoire diversity using deep sequencing normalized with unique cDNA molecular identifiers. Two additional independent replicas of 1 million unique cDNA reads from the same blood draw were analyzed for two donors (one aged 18 to 30 and one aged 80 or older). General findings and caveats noted by the study authors: Estimates of total diversity based on one million sequenced T cells were considered lower bounds and underestimates. Because profiling used bulk unsorted PBMCs, naive and antigen-experienced compartments could not be compared conclusively. There was a strong correlation between observed TCR beta diversity and the percentage of naive T cells measured by flow cytometry. Because donor CMV infection status was unknown, age-related changes in expanded clonotypes were potentially confounded. As age increased, observed TCR beta diversity per million T cells dropped in a roughly linear way, and a significant reduction was already evident by age 40. Compared with the aged group, the long-lived group had more naive CD4+ T cells, fewer expanded clones and increased TCR diversity, suggesting age selection.

Notes on this clonotype: Its antigen specificity is not known. Per-base quality was not reported, and no clone a single base away is much larger than it.

The donors were some 39 Caucasian individuals from Russia, aged 6 to 90 years, who were systemically healthy. Ten milliliters of peripheral blood were drawn from each donor into EDTA-treated Vacutainer tubes. Ficoll-Paque density-gradient centrifugation was used to isolate PBMCs, with at least 7 million per sample. Trizol reagent was used to extract total RNA from the PBMCs, yielding at least 5.5 micrograms per sample. The percentages of naive CD45RAhigh/CD27high T cells were determined by flow cytometry on a PBMC aliquot from every donor. CDR1 is given as SGHTA and CDR2 as FQGNSA, both from the germline V gene. V drops 5 bases and J drops 4 bases, leaving 11 bases in between. CDR3 length: 13 amino acids, cysteine to phenylalanine. Kept here is only the CDR3 DNA, which spans 39 bases and is read in frame from base 1. The protocol used for the library was 5' RACE. Sequenced on an Illumina HiSeq 2500. A second PCR of 7 to 11 cycles was performed with a sample-barcoded 5' primer and a J-beta primer mix. A unique molecular identifier was introduced onto each TCR beta cDNA molecule by a template-switch 5' adaptor carrying 12 random nucleotides. Each sample yielded at least 3 million CDR3-containing paired-end reads. All of the RNA was converted into first-strand cDNA using the Mint cDNA synthesis kit, with a TRBC-specific oligonucleotide serving as the primer. Following uracil-DNA glycosylase treatment, a first 18-cycle PCR with universal primers M1SS and BC2_uni_R was performed on all cDNA. Per the original workflow: Each sample was normalized by randomly selecting 1 million high-quality reads, each carrying a distinct molecular identifier. Instead of being binned into consensus sequences, reads that shared molecular identifiers were thrown out. CDR3 identification, clonotype clustering and error correction used MiTCR with a Q25 quality threshold and the strictest error-elimination algorithm. Lower-bound total TCR beta diversity was estimated with a nonparametric unseen species model using Euler transformation. TCRdb reran the public reads through fastp at Q25 and MiXCR, keeping productive beta chains. One record per CDR3 amino acid sequence lists the most common genes and DNA. The V and J calls, along with clone size, are taken from TCRdb and not from the paper's own processing. The sample table holds about 780,000 distinct CDR3 sequences, of which around two thirds were seen once. About 30% of the sample is taken by the ten largest.

The material sequenced was blood. The chain joins TRBV7-2 to TRBJ1-2; the D gene is unclear. The TCR comes from a man younger than 40 in good health. This receptor carries the CDR3 CASSRALLYGYTF. The sequenced DNA: TGTGCCAGCAGCCGGGCACTACTCTATGGCTACACCTTC. The full variable domain, with segments outside the CDR3 supplied by the reference TRBV7-2 and TRBJ1-2 proteins, appears as GAGVSQSPSNKVTEKGKDVELRCDPISGHTALYWYRQSLGQGLEFLIYFQGNSAPDKSGLPSDRFSAERTGGSVSTLTIQRTQQEDSAVYLCASSRALLYGYTFGSGTRLTVV.